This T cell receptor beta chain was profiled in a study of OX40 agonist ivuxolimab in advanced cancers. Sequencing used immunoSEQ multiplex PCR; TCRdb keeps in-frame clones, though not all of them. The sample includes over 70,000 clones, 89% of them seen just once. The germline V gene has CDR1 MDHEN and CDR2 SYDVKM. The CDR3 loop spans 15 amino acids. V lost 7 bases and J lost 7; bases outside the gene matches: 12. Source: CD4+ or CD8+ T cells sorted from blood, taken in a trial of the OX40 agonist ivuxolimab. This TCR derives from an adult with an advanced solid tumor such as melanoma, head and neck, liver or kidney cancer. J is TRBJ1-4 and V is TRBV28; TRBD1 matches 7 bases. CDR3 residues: CASTQRRGGAEKLFF. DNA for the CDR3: TGTGCCAGCACCCAGAGGAGAGGGGGCGCTGAAAAACTGTTTTTT.